This TCR beta chain was recovered during a study of T-cell memory formation after mild COVID-19. The wider study: TCR clusters largely stayed donor specific. Overall study findings and caveats: Clonal second-wave expansions that peaked on day 37 had unconfirmed SARS-CoV-2 specificity. A second wave expanding day 15 to 37 was CD4+-biased; contracting clones were balanced. Chiefly within CM and EM were the contracting CD4+ clones; CD8+ ones were within EMRA.

Regarding this clonotype: What it recognizes is unknown.

TCRdb analysed the 5' RACE reads with MiXCR anew, one entry per CDR3 protein. The sample has tens of thousands of distinct CDR3 sequences, around 21% seen once. Trimming left V 1 base short and J 0 bases short, with 8 bases between. The CDR3 consists of 15 residues. Germline V gene data show CDR1 as SGDLS and CDR2 as YYNGEE. The sequenced sample consisted of PBMCs or a T cell subset sorted from them (not recorded which). The chain joins TRBV9 to TRBJ1-3; D ambiguous. The source is an adult who had mild COVID-19 (a few samples of this study predate the infection). Cell type and time point are not known. CDR3 in DNA: TGTGCCAGCAGCGTATCTGTGGGCTCTGGAAACACCATATATTTT. Protein sequence: CASSVSVGSGNTIYF.